This TCR beta chain appears in the sequencing data of a study of shared clonotypes between healthy human individuals. The study's findings and limits: Non-shared clonotypes were found to have lower generation probabilities than the clonotypes that were shared by all four of the sorted-subset donors.

The germline gives CDR1 WNHNN, CDR2 SYGVQD (reference sequence). This CDR3 is built from 15 residues. The germline V and J ends were trimmed by 3 bases and 4 bases, with 13 bases remaining between them. Using immunoSEQ multiplex PCR, the repertoire was profiled, and TCRdb retains in-frame clones only, with some absent. The sample carries about 1.5 million clones, over 95% recorded once. Comment on this clone: Antigen specificity is unknown.

The healthy adult donors were HIV-negative and reported no recent acute infections or vaccinations. The TCR originated in a man younger than 40 in good health. The genes are TRBV10-1 and TRBJ2-1; D call uncertain. The source material was naive CD4+ T cells sorted from blood. Subset of the sample: CD45RA+ positively selected. The CDR3: CASSDDLGRYNEQFF. The CDR3 nucleotides read TGCGCCAGCAGTGACGACCTTGGACGTTACAATGAGCAGTTCTTC.